Shown below are 32 T cell receptor beta chains from a single sample sequenced in a study of resident and recirculating memory T cells in vitiligo. Sequenced by immunoSEQ multiplex PCR; TCRdb stores in-frame clones only, minus some. The repertoire holds fewer than 80,000 clones, with 90% to 95% as singletons. The specimen was blood. These receptors were taken from a male donor with vitiligo.

The rearrangement links TRBV18 to TRBJ2-7; 7 positions match TRBD1. The CDR3 consists of 16 residues. The germline V gene encodes CDR1 KGHSH and CDR2 LQKENI. With 6 bases clipped from V and 1 base from J, the junction kept 12 bases outside the gene matches. CDR3: CASSPNVGTVSYEQYF. CDR3 coding DNA: TGTGCCAGCTCTCCAAACGTGGGGACAGTGTCCTACGAGCAGTACTTC.

J is TRBJ2-3 and V is TRBV4-3; unclear D gene. Per the germline V gene, CDR1 is LGHNA and CDR2 is YSLEER. CDR3 length: 15 residues. Trimming stripped 4 bases from V and 0 bases from J, with 11 bases between. This CDR3 is CASSPWVRSTDTQYF. The CDR3 DNA follows: TGCGCCAGCAGCCCCTGGGTCAGGAGCACAGATACGCAGTATTTT.

The chain has TRBV7-2 and TRBJ2-1; weak D call: TRBD2 (5 bases). The CDR3 runs 15 residues. Trimming took off 5 bases at V and 5 bases at J, with 16 bases between the two ends. The germline CDR1 and CDR2 sequences are SGHTA and FQGNSA. DNA for the CDR3: TGTGCCAGCAGCGTTGATTGGAGGTGGGACAATGAGCAGTTCTTC. The encoded protein is CASSVDWRWDNEQFF. Based on the CDR3 plus reference TRBV7-2 and TRBJ2-1, the full variable domain is GAGVSQSPSNKVTEKGKDVELRCDPISGHTALYWYRQSLGQGLEFLIYFQGNSAPDKSGLPSDRFSAERTGGSVSTLTIQRTQQEDSAVYLCASSVDWRWDNEQFFGPGTRLTVL.

The chain has TRBV7-2 and TRBJ2-7, with D perhaps matching TRBD1 (6 bases). The CDR3 is 15 amino acids. The V gene lost 1 base and the J gene lost 1 base, with 11 bases spanning the gap. Germline lookup yields CDR1 SGHTA and CDR2 FQGNSA. As DNA, the CDR3 is TGTGCCAGCAGCTTAGTGTCCGGGACATCCTACGAGCAGTACTTC. Protein product: CASSLVSGTSYEQYF.

Here the CDR3 reads CASSHPDRGDAYEQYF. CDR3 in DNA: TGTGCCAGCAGCCATCCGGACAGGGGGGATGCCTACGAGCAGTACTTC. This chain uses TRBV4-2 with TRBJ2-7, with 10 bases identical to TRBD1. The CDR3 has 16 residues. J lost 2 bases, V lost 3 bases, and 7 bases had no gene match. Germline assignment: CDR1 LGHNA and CDR2 YNFKEQ.

V usage is TRBV6-5 and J usage is TRBJ2-1; TRBD2 matches 11 bases. The CDR3 spans 15 residues. Germline V gene sequence: CDR1 MNHEY, CDR2 SVGAGI. V lost 7 bases and J lost 7; bases outside the gene matches: 9. CDR3 sequence reads: CASISGGAGGNEQFF. Written as DNA, the CDR3 is TGTGCCAGCATTAGCGGGGGGGCAGGAGGAAATGAGCAGTTCTTC.

The V and J genes are TRBV19 and TRBJ1-3, with a tentative D call TRBD1 (6 bases). The CDR3 runs to 16 residues. The germline V and J ends were trimmed by 7 bases and 2 bases, with 18 bases remaining between them. Per germline, CDR1 LNHDA and CDR2 SQIVND (reference sequence). The CDR3 is CASTWGHELTGNTIYF. The CDR3 region has the DNA TGTGCCAGTACATGGGGGCATGAACTTACTGGAAACACCATATATTTT.

V usage is TRBV9 and J usage is TRBJ2-3, with D perhaps matching TRBD1 (6 bases). V shed 3 bases and J shed 0 bases, with 8 bases lying between them. This CDR3 is built from 14 residues. The germline CDR1 and CDR2 sequences are SGDLS and YYNGEE. The chain's CDR3 is CASSAGTSTDTQYF. The DNA for the CDR3 is TGTGCCAGCAGCGCAGGGACAAGCACAGATACGCAGTATTTT.

The rearrangement links TRBV12-5 to TRBJ1-5; unclear D gene. The CDR3 covers 13 residues. The germline V and J ends were trimmed by 0 bases and 5 bases, with 5 bases remaining between them. Per the germline V gene, CDR1 is LGHNT and CDR2 is FRNRAP. CDR3 DNA: TGTGCTAGTGGTTTGGTACCAGATCAGCCCCAGCATTTT. Its translation is CASGLVPDQPQHF.

This sequence joins TRBV7-3 and TRBJ1-1; D might be TRBD1 (5 bases). Germline V gene data show CDR1 as SGHTA and CDR2 as FQGTGA. There are 15 residues in the CDR3. The V and J ends lost 2 bases and 2 bases respectively, with 12 bases between them. The CDR3 DNA is TGTGCCAGCAGCTTAGGGGCAAGCTCAAACACTGAAGCTTTCTTT. This codes for CASSLGASSNTEAFF.

The rearrangement joins TRBV19 to TRBJ1-6; 9 nucleotides line up with TRBD1. The CDR3 loop spans 15 amino acids. Germline V gene data show CDR1 as LNHDA and CDR2 as SQIVND (reference sequence). Unmatched junction bases numbered 11, after V lost 7 bases and J lost 10 bases. Here the CDR3 reads CASTPGGTGRSPLHF. In DNA form, the CDR3 reads TGTGCCAGTACCCCAGGTGGGACAGGGAGATCACCCCTCCACTTT.

This clone was seen a single time. This chain joins TRBV7-2 and TRBJ1-2, with 7 bases matching TRBD1. CDR1 is SGHTA and CDR2 is FQGNSA in the germline V gene. V lost 5 bases and J lost 14; bases outside the gene matches: 11. The length of the CDR3 is 12 residues. CDR3 protein: CASSPTDRTKTF. CDR3 DNA sequence: TGTGCCAGCAGCCCTACGGACAGGACCAAAACCTTC.

The gene calls are TRBV5-1 and TRBJ2-7; maybe TRBD1 (5 bases). This CDR3 region has 14 residues. With 0 bases removed from V and 2 bases from J, the gap between germline ends came to 9 bases. The V gene's germline CDR1 is SGHRS and CDR2 YFSETQ. The CDR3 coding sequence is TGCGCCAGCAGCTTGGAAGGGGCCACCTACGAGCAGTACTTC. This gives the protein CASSLEGATYEQYF.

The chain carries TRBV6-1 and TRBJ1-2; D remains unclear. From germline, CDR1 is MNHNS and CDR2 SASEGT. V dropped 1 base and J dropped 9 bases, with 18 bases sitting between them. The length of the CDR3 is 15 residues. The CDR3 sequence: CASSEGTTINSRYTF. For the CDR3, the DNA is TGTGCCAGCAGTGAAGGGACTACAATAAACTCTCGCTACACCTTC.

The rearrangement uses TRBV19 and TRBJ1-1; the match to TRBD1 covers 9 bases. The CDR3 is made up of 14 amino acids. With V trimmed by 6 bases and J by 1 base, 3 bases remained unmatched. Germline assignment: CDR1 LNHDA and CDR2 SQIVND (reference sequence). CDR3 DNA: TGTGCCAGTAGAAGGGGACAGGGGAACACTGAAGCTTTCTTT. Amino acid sequence: CASRRGQGNTEAFF.

The rearrangement joins TRBV19 to TRBJ2-2, with 9 positions matching TRBD1. Germline V lookup: CDR1 LNHDA, CDR2 SQIVND (reference sequence). There are 16 residues in the CDR3. V was clipped by 3 bases and J by 8 bases; unmatched bases: 10. CDR3 nucleotide sequence: TGTGCCAGTAGTATTCCGGGACAGGGAGTAAGAGGGGAGCTGTTTTTT. This encodes CASSIPGQGVRGELFF.

This sequence joins TRBV7-6 and TRBJ2-7; a possible D gene is TRBD1 (6 bases). The CDR3 spans 14 residues. The V gene's germline CDR1 is SGHVS and CDR2 FNYEAQ. Trimming cost V 5 bases and J 2 bases, with 13 bases left between them. The CDR3 here is CASSPGRGPYEQYF. The CDR3 coding sequence is TGTGCCAGCAGCCCCGGCAGGGGCCCCTACGAGCAGTACTTC.

The V call is TRBV10-3, the J call TRBJ2-1; TRBD1 agrees at 8 bases. The V and J ends lost 5 bases and 0 bases, in that order; junction bases with no gene match: 3. Germline V gives CDR1 ENHRY, CDR2 SYGVKD. The CDR3 loop spans 15 amino acids. This CDR3 reads CAISKQGGSYNEQFF. Here the CDR3 DNA reads TGTGCCATCAGTAAACAGGGGGGCTCCTACAATGAGCAGTTCTTC.

The V gene is TRBV6-5, the J gene TRBJ1-1, with 9 bases fitting TRBD1. This CDR3 comprises 16 residues. Looked up from germline, CDR1 is MNHEY and CDR2 is SVGAGI. The junction had 8 bases not matched to a gene; V was cut back by 2 bases and J by 4 bases. CDR3 in DNA: TGTGCCAGCAGTTACCAAGTACAGGGGGCCGGCACTGAAGCTTTCTTT. Its translation: CASSYQVQGAGTEAFF.

The CDR3 spells CALDRYNSPLHF. DNA of the CDR3: TGTGCTTTGGACAGATATAATTCACCCCTCCACTTT. The chain links TRBV30 to TRBJ1-6; perhaps TRBD1 as D (6 bases). Germline CDR1 and CDR2: GTSNPN and SVGIG (reference sequence). The CDR3 is 12 amino acids.

This sequence joins TRBV5-4 and TRBJ1-1; D is unresolved. The germline V and J ends were trimmed by 2 bases and 6 bases, with 11 bases remaining between them. Germline CDR1 and CDR2: SGHNT and YYREEE (reference sequence). The CDR3 spans 13 residues. The CDR3 is CASSFGLGAEAFF. The DNA for the CDR3 is TGTGCCAGCAGCTTTGGACTCGGCGCTGAAGCTTTCTTT.

The chain carries TRBV7-8 and TRBJ2-1; possible D gene TRBD1, 6 bases. The CDR3 has 16 amino acids. Trimming removed 5 bases at V and 1 base at J, with 15 bases between. Per germline, CDR1 SGHVS and CDR2 FQNEAQ. In nucleotides, the CDR3 is TGTGCCAGCAGCATAATTACAGGGAAGTCCTACAATGAGCAGTTCTTC. Translation: CASSIITGKSYNEQFF.

The chain couples TRBV7-2 to TRBJ1-2; 8 bases map to TRBD1. Trimming took 3 bases from V and 6 from J; bases not matched to a gene: 9. The V gene's germline CDR1 is SGHTA and CDR2 FQGNSA. The CDR3 is 15 residues long. This CDR3 is CASSFALQGADGYTF. In DNA, the CDR3 is TGTGCCAGCAGCTTCGCCCTCCAGGGGGCAGATGGCTACACCTTC. The variable domain in full, with the rest retrieved from reference TRBV7-2 and TRBJ1-2, is GAGVSQSPSNKVTEKGKDVELRCDPISGHTALYWYRQSLGQGLEFLIYFQGNSAPDKSGLPSDRFSAERTGGSVSTLTIQRTQQEDSAVYLCASSFALQGADGYTFGSGTRLTVV.

This clone showed up just once. This chain joins TRBV7-2 and TRBJ2-3; D is perhaps TRBD1 (6 bases). Germline V CDR1 and CDR2: SGHTA, FQGNSA. The length of the CDR3 is 14 residues. V lost 4 bases to trimming and J lost 2 bases, with 10 bases between them. The CDR3: CASSSQGTTDTQYF. For the CDR3, the DNA is TGTGCCAGCAGCTCACAGGGCACCACAGATACGCAGTATTTT.

The chain joins TRBV6-5 to TRBJ2-7; 11 bases align to TRBD2. The V gene's germline CDR1 is MNHEY and CDR2 SVGAGI. The CDR3 length is 16 residues. V shed 2 bases, J shed 2 bases, and the junction held 5 bases outside the gene matches. In DNA, the CDR3 is TGTGCCAGCAGTTACAGGGGGACTAGCGGAACCTACGAGCAGTACTTC. The encoded protein is CASSYRGTSGTYEQYF.

V is TRBV10-3 and J is TRBJ1-2; the match to TRBD1 covers 7 bases. Germline CDR1 is ENHRY and CDR2 is SYGVKD. The CDR3 contains 14 residues. The V and J ends lost 4 bases and 5 bases, in that order; junction bases with no gene match: 7. This CDR3 is CAISGAGTEYGYTF. Written as DNA, the CDR3 is TGTGCCATCAGTGGGGCCGGGACAGAATATGGCTACACCTTC.

CDR3 sequence: CASSLVLGTGNSPLHF. The CDR3 bases are TGTGCCAGCAGCTTAGTCCTGGGGACAGGCAATTCACCCCTCCACTTT. The V gene is TRBV11-1, the J gene TRBJ1-6, with 8 bases that match TRBD1. The V gene end was trimmed by 1 base and the J gene end by 7 bases; junction bases not matched to a gene: 6. Germline CDR1 is SGHAT and CDR2 is FQDESV (reference sequence). The CDR3 consists of 16 residues.

This chain uses TRBV19 with TRBJ1-6; no firm D call. The germline V gene has CDR1 LNHDA and CDR2 SQIVND (reference sequence). This CDR3 has 13 amino acids. V was cut by 5 bases and J by 4 bases, with 6 bases left in between. CDR3 region: CASSASYNSPLHF. DNA of the CDR3: TGTGCCAGTAGTGCGTCTTATAATTCACCCCTCCACTTT.

The chain recombines TRBV5-1 with TRBJ2-1, with 16 bases that match TRBD2. Germline trimming cut 4 bases from V and 1 base from J; bases unmatched to any gene: 5. CDR1 and CDR2 from the germline V gene are SGHRS and YFSETQ. This CDR3 contains 18 residues. CDR3: CASSGGTSGGVSYNEQFF. For the CDR3, the DNA is TGCGCCAGCAGCGGCGGGACTAGCGGGGGGGTTTCCTACAATGAGCAGTTCTTC.

The chain employs TRBV5-1 and TRBJ2-5; maybe TRBD2 (6 bases). V lost 0 bases, J lost 3 bases, and 9 bases lay in between. Germline V gene data show CDR1 as SGHRS and CDR2 as YFSETQ. The CDR3 spans 14 residues. In DNA, the CDR3 is TGCGCCAGCAGCTTGGCCGGAGGGGAAGAGACCCAGTACTTC. As protein: CASSLAGGEETQYF.

V and J are TRBV2 and TRBJ1-1; D is unresolved. The CDR3 spans 13 residues. Germline CDR1 is SNHLY and CDR2 is FYNNEI. With 5 bases removed from V and 6 bases from J, the gap between germline ends came to 13 bases. The CDR3 DNA sequence: TGTGCCAGCAGTCCCCAGGTTCCCCCTGAAGCTTTCTTT. This sequence encodes CASSPQVPPEAFF.

This chain joins TRBV15 and TRBJ1-5; 8 bases match TRBD1. The germline gives CDR1 LNHNV, CDR2 YYDKDF (reference sequence). The CDR3 length is 16 residues. V shed 5 bases and J 4 bases; nucleotides not matched to a gene: 10. The CDR3 loop is CATSPFRQGNNQPQHF. In DNA, the CDR3 is TGTGCCACCAGCCCCTTCCGACAGGGGAATAATCAGCCCCAGCATTTT.